Listed below are T cell receptor beta chains from one sample, sequenced in a study of Ad26.COV2.S vaccination and SARS-CoV-2 variants. Method: immunoSEQ multiplex PCR; TCRdb's copy keeps in-frame clones and lacks some. The sample yields 200,000 to 300,000 clones, about 83% seen once. The specimen was peripheral blood, collected in a trial of Ad26.COV2.S vaccine versus placebo. The receptors here all came from a person aged 18-60 years who received the Ad26.COV2.S COVID-19 vaccine or a placebo. CDR3s include the opening cysteine and the closing phenylalanine or tryptophan. Fields, in order: CDR3 protein, J gene, D gene, V gene. D genes are given only for firm matches.

CDR3aa: CASSLVGQGAYNEQFF
j_gene: TRBJ2-1
d_gene: TRBD1
v_gene: TRBV5-6

CDR3aa: CASSYLLGGSPLHF
j_gene: TRBJ1-6
d_gene: -
v_gene: TRBV6-2/TRBV6-3

CDR3aa: CATSRDQPNQPQHF
j_gene: TRBJ1-5
d_gene: -
v_gene: TRBV15

CDR3aa: CASADTEAFF
j_gene: TRBJ1-1
d_gene: -
v_gene: TRBV28

CDR3aa: CAWSVASGANVLTF
j_gene: TRBJ2-6
d_gene: -
v_gene: TRBV30

CDR3aa: CASSSDRGLEAQPQHF
j_gene: TRBJ1-5
d_gene: TRBD1
v_gene: TRBV7-9

CDR3aa: CASSSGVGTEAFF
j_gene: TRBJ1-1
d_gene: -
v_gene: TRBV12-3/TRBV12-4

CDR3aa: CASSPSAGPTDTQYF
j_gene: TRBJ2-3
d_gene: -
v_gene: TRBV9

CDR3aa: CASSLVMADTQYF
j_gene: TRBJ2-3
d_gene: -
v_gene: TRBV7-2

CDR3aa: CASSIRDVSSGNTIYF
j_gene: TRBJ1-3
d_gene: -
v_gene: TRBV7-9

CDR3aa: CASSLVAGLADTQYF
j_gene: TRBJ2-3
d_gene: TRBD2
v_gene: TRBV2

CDR3aa: CAWADSINEKLFF
j_gene: TRBJ1-4
d_gene: -
v_gene: TRBV30

CDR3aa: CASSPSTGGEGEAFF
j_gene: TRBJ1-1
d_gene: TRBD1
v_gene: TRBV18

CDR3aa: CASSLALTSGGDEQYF
j_gene: TRBJ2-7
d_gene: TRBD2
v_gene: TRBV7-9

CDR3aa: CASSQPPRNTEAFF
j_gene: TRBJ1-1
d_gene: -
v_gene: TRBV28

CDR3aa: CASSHMGVEINPGELFF
j_gene: TRBJ2-2
d_gene: -
v_gene: TRBV5-1

CDR3aa: CATKKGGVTTGELFF
j_gene: TRBJ2-2
d_gene: -
v_gene: TRBV27

CDR3aa: CATSSGQATNEKLFF
j_gene: TRBJ1-4
d_gene: TRBD1
v_gene: TRBV24-1

CDR3aa: CAWSVLEISGYTF
j_gene: TRBJ1-2
d_gene: -
v_gene: TRBV30

CDR3aa: CASSYLQAPRELFF
j_gene: TRBJ2-2
d_gene: -
v_gene: TRBV6-5

CDR3aa: CSATDRVQYF
j_gene: TRBJ2-3
d_gene: TRBD1
v_gene: TRBV20-1

CDR3aa: CASSGRMNTEAFF
j_gene: TRBJ1-1
d_gene: -
v_gene: TRBV7-2